A selection of T cell receptor beta chains follows, all from one sample in a study of cytomegalovirus exposure and HLA in healthy donors. Libraries were prepared by immunoSEQ multiplex PCR; TCRdb keeps only in-frame clonotypes and omits some of them. The sample records about 280,000 clones, 85% to 90% being singletons. The sequenced material came from PBMCs. The receptors here all came from a woman aged 18-29 years in good health and CMV-seronegative. The CDR3 runs from the conserved cysteine through the conserved F or W. Fields, in order: V gene, clone size, D gene, J gene, CDR3 DNA, CDR3 protein. D genes are given only for firm matches. Only part of the rows carry a size: once, few, many, or a class if the clone is expanded.

TRBV28	-	TRBD1	TRBJ2-7	TGTGCCAGCCGGGGACAGGGGTCCCACGAGCAGTACTTC	CASRGQGSHEQYF
TRBV2	-	TRBD1	TRBJ2-7	TGTGCCAGCAGTCCTTCCCGGGACAGGGGCCACGAGCAGTACTTC	CASSPSRDRGHEQYF
TRBV27	-	-	TRBJ1-5	TGTGCCAGCAGGACCACGGGGATGGAGCCCCAGCATTTT	CASRTTGMEPQHF
TRBV10-3	-	TRBD1	TRBJ1-2	TGTGCCATCAGCGACTCCGGGACAGGGAACTATGGCTACACCTTC	CAISDSGTGNYGYTF
TRBV5-4	-	-	TRBJ2-3	TGTGCCAGCAGCTTGGTACATACAGGGCCTAGCACAGATACGCAGTATTTT	CASSLVHTGPSTDTQYF
TRBV29-1	once	TRBD2	TRBJ2-1	TGCAGCGTTGGGGGTGGGCTAGCGGGTAATGAGCAGTTCTTC	CSVGGGLAGNEQFF
TRBV6-1	few	-	TRBJ1-2	TGTGCCAGCAGTGTAAACAGATATTATGGCTACACCTTC	CASSVNRYYGYTF
TRBV4-1	-	-	TRBJ2-5	TGCGCCAGCAGCCAAATACAAGAGACCCAGTACTTC	CASSQIQETQYF
TRBV5-3	-	-	TRBJ2-7	TGTGCCAGAAGCGTAAACACAGGGAGTCGCCACGAGCAGTACTTC	CARSVNTGSRHEQYF
TRBV20-1	-	-	TRBJ2-7	TGCAGTGCCCTGAGCTCCTACGAGCAGTACTTC	CSALSSYEQYF
TRBV29-1	-	-	TRBJ2-1	TGCAGCACGGATCTGGACAGCAATGAGCAGTTCTTC	CSTDLDSNEQFF
TRBV27	few	TRBD2	TRBJ2-7	TGTGCCAGCAGTTTAGGCGGGAGGTACGAGCAGTACTTC	CASSLGGRYEQYF
TRBV2	-	TRBD1	TRBJ1-5	TGTGCCAGCAGCTTCGGACAGGGTCGACAGCCCCAGCATTTT	CASSFGQGRQPQHF
TRBV5-4	-	-	TRBJ2-3	TGTGCCAGCAGCTTGACGACAGGAGCCAGCACAGATACGCAGTATTTT	CASSLTTGASTDTQYF
TRBV29-1	-	-	TRBJ2-7	TGCAGCGTTATAATCCTACCGGGGGAACGGGACTACGAGCAGTACTTC	CSVIILPGERDYEQYF
TRBV2	once	TRBD1	TRBJ2-1	TGTGCCACCACAGGGGTATCCTACAATGAGCAGTTCTTC	CATTGVSYNEQFF
TRBV18	-	TRBD2	TRBJ2-7	TGTGCCAGCTCACCTGGCCCTAGCGGGAGTAGAATCAGGCGGGGCTACGAGCAGTACTTC	CASSPGPSGSRIRRGYEQYF
TRBV7-8	once	-	TRBJ1-5	TGTGCCAGCAGCGCGGAGTATCAGCCCCAGCATTTT	CASSAEYQPQHF
TRBV2	-	TRBD1	TRBJ2-3	TGTGCCAGCAGTACCCGGGACAGGGGTTTAGATACGCAGTATTTT	CASSTRDRGLDTQYF
TRBV27	-	TRBD2	TRBJ2-5	TGTGCCAGCGGGCCTCTGACTAGCGGGAGGGCCTCCGAGACCCAGTACTTC	CASGPLTSGRASETQYF
TRBV6-6	-	-	TRBJ2-1	TGTGCCAGCAGTTACGTCCAGTCAGAGCAGTTCTTC	CASSYVQSEQFF
TRBV28	-	TRBD1	TRBJ2-1	TGTGCCAGCAGTTCGAAGGGTACAGGGGATGAGCAGTTCTTC	CASSSKGTGDEQFF
TRBV19	-	TRBD2	TRBJ2-1	TGTGCCAGTAGAGGTTGGGCTAGCGGGTTGAATGAGCAGTTCTTC	CASRGWASGLNEQFF
TRBV19	-	TRBD1	TRBJ2-3	TGTGCCAGTAGTGGGGACAGGGGAGATACGCAGTATTTT	CASSGDRGDTQYF
TRBV6-1	-	TRBD2	TRBJ2-7	TGTGCCAGCAGGACGAGCGGGAGGAATACCTACGAGCAGTACTTC	CASRTSGRNTYEQYF
TRBV5-1	-	-	TRBJ1-2	TGCGCCAGCAGATTGACCGAGGACTGGGTAGCTAACTATGGCTACACCTTC	CASRLTEDWVANYGYTF
TRBV7-2	once	-	TRBJ2-7	TGTGCCAGCAGCTTAGGGGGGCGCCCCTACGAGCAGTACTTC	CASSLGGRPYEQYF